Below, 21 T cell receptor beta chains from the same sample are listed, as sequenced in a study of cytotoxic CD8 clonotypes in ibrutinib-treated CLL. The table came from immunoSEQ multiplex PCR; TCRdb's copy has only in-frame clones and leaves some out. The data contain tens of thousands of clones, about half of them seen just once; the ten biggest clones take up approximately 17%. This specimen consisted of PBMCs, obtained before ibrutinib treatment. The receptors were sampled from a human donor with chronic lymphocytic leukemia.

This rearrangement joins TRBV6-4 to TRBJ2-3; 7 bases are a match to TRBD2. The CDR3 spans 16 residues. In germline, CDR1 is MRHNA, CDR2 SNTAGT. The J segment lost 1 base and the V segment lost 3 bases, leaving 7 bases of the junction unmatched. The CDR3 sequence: CASSEVGLEGTDTQYF. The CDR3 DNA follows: TGTGCCAGCAGTGAGGTAGGACTAGAAGGCACAGATACGCAGTATTTT.

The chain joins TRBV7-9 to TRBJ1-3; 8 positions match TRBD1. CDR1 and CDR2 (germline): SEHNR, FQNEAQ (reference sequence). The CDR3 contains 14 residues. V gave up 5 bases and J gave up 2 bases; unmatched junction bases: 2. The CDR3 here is CASSMGQAGNTIYF. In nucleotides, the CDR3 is TGTGCCAGCAGCATGGGACAGGCTGGAAACACCATATATTTT.

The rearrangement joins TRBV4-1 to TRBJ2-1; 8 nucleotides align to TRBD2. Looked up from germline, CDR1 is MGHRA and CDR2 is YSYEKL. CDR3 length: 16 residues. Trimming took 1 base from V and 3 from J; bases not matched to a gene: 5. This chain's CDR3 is CASSQVVGGGYNEQFF. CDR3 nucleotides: TGCGCCAGCAGCCAAGTGGTCGGGGGGGGCTACAATGAGCAGTTCTTC.

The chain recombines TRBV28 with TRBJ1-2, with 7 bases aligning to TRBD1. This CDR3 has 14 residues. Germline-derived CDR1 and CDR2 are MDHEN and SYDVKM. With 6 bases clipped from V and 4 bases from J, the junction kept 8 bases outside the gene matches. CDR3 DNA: TGTGCCAGCAGCACAGGGGTTTTGTCCTATGGCTACACCTTC. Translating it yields CASSTGVLSYGYTF.

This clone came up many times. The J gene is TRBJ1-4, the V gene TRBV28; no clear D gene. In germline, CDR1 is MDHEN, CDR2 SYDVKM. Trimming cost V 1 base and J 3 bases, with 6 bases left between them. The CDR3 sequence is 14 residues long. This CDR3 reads CASSLSGSNEKLFF. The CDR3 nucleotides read TGTGCCAGCAGTTTATCGGGGTCTAATGAAAAACTGTTTTTT.

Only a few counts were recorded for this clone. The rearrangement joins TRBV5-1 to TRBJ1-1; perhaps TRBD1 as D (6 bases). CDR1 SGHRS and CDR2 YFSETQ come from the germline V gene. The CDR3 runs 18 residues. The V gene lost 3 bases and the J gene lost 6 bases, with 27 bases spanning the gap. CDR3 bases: TGCGCCAGCAGCTCTGTAACAGGGCCCGCGCCCCGTGACCCTGAAGCTTTCTTT. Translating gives CASSSVTGPAPRDPEAFF.

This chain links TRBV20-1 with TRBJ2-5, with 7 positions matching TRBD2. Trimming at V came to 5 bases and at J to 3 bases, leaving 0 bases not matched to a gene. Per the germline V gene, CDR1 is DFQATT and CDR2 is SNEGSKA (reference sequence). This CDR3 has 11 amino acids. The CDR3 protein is CSAGREETQYF. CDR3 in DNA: TGCAGTGCTGGGAGGGAAGAGACCCAGTACTTC.

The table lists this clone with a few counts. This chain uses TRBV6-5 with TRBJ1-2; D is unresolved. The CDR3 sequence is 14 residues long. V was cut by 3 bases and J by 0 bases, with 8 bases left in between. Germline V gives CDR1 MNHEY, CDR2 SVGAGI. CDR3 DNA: TGTGCCAGCAGTTATGCGGGGTCTAACTATGGCTACACCTTC. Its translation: CASSYAGSNYGYTF.

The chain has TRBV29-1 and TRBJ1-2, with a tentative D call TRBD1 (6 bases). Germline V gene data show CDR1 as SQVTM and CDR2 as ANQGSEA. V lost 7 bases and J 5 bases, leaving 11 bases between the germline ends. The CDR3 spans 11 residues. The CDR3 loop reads CSGTGTYGYTF. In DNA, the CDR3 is TGCAGCGGTACAGGGACTTATGGCTACACCTTC. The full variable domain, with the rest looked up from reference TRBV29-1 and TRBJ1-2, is SAVISQKPSRDICQRGTSLTIQCQVDSQVTMMFWYRQQPGQSLTLIATANQGSEATYESGFVIDKFPISRPNLTFSTLTVSNMSPEDSSIYLCSGTGTYGYTFGSGTRLTVV.

CDR3 nucleotides: TGTGCCAGCAGCCGTTTGACTATGACAGGGGGGGAGACCCAGTACTTC. It translates to CASSRLTMTGGETQYF. This sequence joins TRBV5-4 and TRBJ2-5, with TRBD1 identical over 9 bases. The trim removed 4 bases at V and 5 bases at J, leaving 12 bases unmatched. The germline CDR1 and CDR2 sequences are SGHNT and YYREEE (reference sequence). The CDR3 has 16 amino acids.

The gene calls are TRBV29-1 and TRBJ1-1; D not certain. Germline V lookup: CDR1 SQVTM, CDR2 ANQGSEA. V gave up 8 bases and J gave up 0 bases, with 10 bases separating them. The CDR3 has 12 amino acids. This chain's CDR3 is CSLGGVNTEAFF. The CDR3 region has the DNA TGCAGCCTCGGCGGGGTGAACACTGAAGCTTTCTTT.

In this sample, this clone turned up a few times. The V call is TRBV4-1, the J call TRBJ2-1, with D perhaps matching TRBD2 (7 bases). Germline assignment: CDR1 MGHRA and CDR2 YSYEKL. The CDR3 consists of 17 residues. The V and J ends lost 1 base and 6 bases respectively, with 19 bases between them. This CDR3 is CASSQGPLGGLGNEQFF. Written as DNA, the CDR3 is TGCGCCAGCAGCCAAGGGCCCCTCGGGGGGCTTGGCAATGAGCAGTTCTTC.

The CDR3 DNA sequence: TGTGCCAGCAGCTTAGGGGTTAGCGGGGAGAACACCGGGGAGCTGTTTTTT. Translating it yields CASSLGVSGENTGELFF. V and J are TRBV11-3 and TRBJ2-2; 8 nucleotides match TRBD2. This CDR3 is built from 17 residues. V gave up 1 base and J gave up 1 base; unmatched junction bases: 5. The germline gives CDR1 SGHNT, CDR2 YENEEA.

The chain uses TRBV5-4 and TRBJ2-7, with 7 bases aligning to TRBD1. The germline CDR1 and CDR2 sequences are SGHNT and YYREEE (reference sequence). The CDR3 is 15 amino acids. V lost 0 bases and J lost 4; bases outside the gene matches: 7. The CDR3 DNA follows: TGTGCCAGCAGCTTGGCGAGACAGGGTCGGTACGAGCAGTACTTC. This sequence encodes CASSLARQGRYEQYF.

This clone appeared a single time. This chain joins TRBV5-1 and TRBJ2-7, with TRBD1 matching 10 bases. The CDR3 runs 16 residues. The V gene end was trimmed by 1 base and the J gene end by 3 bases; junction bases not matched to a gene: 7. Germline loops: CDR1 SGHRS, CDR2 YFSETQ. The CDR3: CASSLNTGTGVYEQYF. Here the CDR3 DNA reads TGCGCCAGCAGCTTGAACACCGGGACAGGGGTCTACGAGCAGTACTTC.

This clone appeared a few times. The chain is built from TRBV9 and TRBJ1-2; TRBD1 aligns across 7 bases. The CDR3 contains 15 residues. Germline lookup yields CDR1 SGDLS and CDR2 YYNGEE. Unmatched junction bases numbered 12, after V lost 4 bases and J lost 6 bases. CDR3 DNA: TGTGCCAGCAGCCCCCCGCTAGGGGGCCTCAATGGCTACACCTTC. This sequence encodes CASSPPLGGLNGYTF.

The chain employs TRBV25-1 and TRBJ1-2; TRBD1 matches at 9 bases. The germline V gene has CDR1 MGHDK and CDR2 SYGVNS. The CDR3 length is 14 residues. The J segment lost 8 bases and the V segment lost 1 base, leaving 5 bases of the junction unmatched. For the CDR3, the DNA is TGTGCCAGCAGTGAATCCGGGACAGGGAACGGCTACACCTTC. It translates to CASSESGTGNGYTF.

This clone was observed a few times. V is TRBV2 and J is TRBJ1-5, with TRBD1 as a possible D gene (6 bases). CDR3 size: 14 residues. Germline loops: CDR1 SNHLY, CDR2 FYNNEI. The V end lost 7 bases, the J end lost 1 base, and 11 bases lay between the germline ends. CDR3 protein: CASTGARSNQPQHF. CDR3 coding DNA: TGTGCCAGCACAGGGGCGAGGAGCAATCAGCCCCAGCATTTT.

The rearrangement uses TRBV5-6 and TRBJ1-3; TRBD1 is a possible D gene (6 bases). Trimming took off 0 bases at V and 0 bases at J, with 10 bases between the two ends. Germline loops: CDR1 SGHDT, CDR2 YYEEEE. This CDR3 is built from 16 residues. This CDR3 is CASSLDRDNSGNTIYF. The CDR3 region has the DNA TGTGCCAGCAGCTTGGATAGGGACAACTCTGGAAACACCATATATTTT.

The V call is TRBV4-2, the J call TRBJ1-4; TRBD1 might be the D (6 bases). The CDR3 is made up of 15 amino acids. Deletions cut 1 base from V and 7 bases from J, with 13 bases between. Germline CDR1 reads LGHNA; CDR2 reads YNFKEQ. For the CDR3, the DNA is TGTGCCAGCAGCCAAGGAGCGGGGGGCCGTGAAAAACTGTTTTTT. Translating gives CASSQGAGGREKLFF.

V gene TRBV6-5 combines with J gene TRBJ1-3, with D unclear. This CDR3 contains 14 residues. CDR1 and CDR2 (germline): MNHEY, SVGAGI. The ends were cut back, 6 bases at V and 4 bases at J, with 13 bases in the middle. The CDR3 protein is CASSRSGEGNTIYF. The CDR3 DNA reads TGTGCCAGCAGCCGAAGCGGAGAGGGAAACACCATATATTTT.